What follows are 8 T cell receptor delta chains derived from one specimen sequenced in a study of Vδ1+ human thymocytes. Regarding the study as a whole: In the thymus, TRG and TRD repertoires looked highly polyclonal with Gaussian CDR3 lengths.

RNA was extracted from the cells and then reverse transcribed. Multiplex PCR used pooled V-gene forward primers and a constant-region reverse primer to amplify CDR3s. TCRdb re-called the multiplex PCR reads via CATT. The table lists roughly 50,000 delta-chain clones, 15% to 20% of them singletons. These receptors have no identified antigens. Input material: Vdelta1+ gamma-delta thymocytes from the thymus. Noted subset: FACS-sorted CD3+ TCRalphabeta- TCRVdelta1+ TCRVdelta2- thymocytes. All receptors come from a boy in the first two years of life who had congenital heart surgery.

The chain recombines TRDV1 with TRDJ1, with D unresolved. CDR3 length: 13 amino acids. Germline-derived CDR1 and CDR2 are TSWWSYY and QGS. With 6 bases removed from V and 5 bases from J, the gap between germline ends came to 13 bases. The CDR3 loop is CALGHSSYDKLIF. The CDR3 DNA is TGTGCTCTTGGCCACTCCTCTTATGATAAACTCATCTTT.

The rearrangement links TRDV1 to TRDJ1; 11 nucleotides align to TRDD3. Looked up from germline, CDR1 is TSWWSYY and CDR2 is QGS. V shed 1 base, J shed 3 bases, and the junction held 4 bases outside the gene matches. This CDR3 is built from 16 residues. In DNA form, the CDR3 reads TGTGCTCTTGGGGAACCCAACTGGGGGATAGCCGATAAACTCATCTTT. It yields the protein CALGEPNWGIADKLIF.

This clone showed up just a few times. This chain uses TRDV1 with TRDJ1; TRDD3 is a possible D gene (5 bases). Germline V gives CDR1 TSWWSYY, CDR2 QGS. The CDR3 extends over 17 amino acids. V lost 2 bases to trimming and J lost 0 bases, with 16 bases between them. CDR3: CALGERVPGSYTDKLIF. The DNA for the CDR3 is TGTGCTCTTGGGGAAAGGGTACCGGGATCGTACACCGATAAACTCATCTTT.

V gene TRDV1 combines with J gene TRDJ1; TRDD3 agrees at 13 bases. The V gene's germline CDR1 is TSWWSYY and CDR2 QGS. The CDR3 is 25 amino acids. The V segment lost 0 bases and the J segment 2 bases; nucleotides outside the gene matches: 27. The CDR3 spells CALGELSDPIEYWGIRGVLTDKLIF. In DNA, the CDR3 is TGTGCTCTTGGGGAACTGTCGGATCCTATCGAGTACTGGGGGATACGAGGGGTCCTAACCGATAAACTCATCTTT.

The V call is TRDV1, the J call TRDJ1, with D possibly called TRDD2 or TRDD3 (8 bases each). CDR3 size: 24 residues. CDR1 is TSWWSYY, CDR2 QGS, per germline. Deletions cut 4 bases from V and 0 bases from J, with 39 bases between. This chain's CDR3 is CALGAPNPSSYIPILGVYTDKLIF. DNA of the CDR3: TGTGCTCTTGGGGCCCCGAACCCATCTTCCTACATCCCGATACTGGGGGTCTACACCGATAAACTCATCTTT.

This chain links TRDV1 with TRDJ1; 12 bases align to TRDD3. Germline loops: CDR1 TSWWSYY, CDR2 QGS. The CDR3 consists of 20 residues. With 4 bases clipped from V and 3 bases from J, the junction kept 18 bases outside the gene matches. The CDR3 nucleotides read TGTGCTCTTGGGGCCCGACTCTTCCTAATCGACTGGGGGATACCCGATAAACTCATCTTT. As protein: CALGARLFLIDWGIPDKLIF.

Details on this clone: This could be a read error, since a much larger clone is one nucleotide away. The chain carries TRDV2 and TRDJ1; 7 positions match TRDD3. With V trimmed by 3 bases and J by 0 bases, 9 bases remained unmatched. Germline-derived CDR1 and CDR2 are GEAIGNYY and EKD. This CDR3 region has 16 residues. CDR3 coding DNA: TGTGCCTGTGACCTAACCATACTGGGGTACACCGATAAACTCATCTTT. Protein sequence: CACDLTILGYTDKLIF.

V usage is TRDV1 and J usage is TRDJ1; weak D call: TRDD3 (6 bases). Germline CDR1 and CDR2: TSWWSYY and QGS. The ends were cut back, 0 bases at V and 0 bases at J, with 20 bases in the middle. The CDR3 sequence is 19 residues long. The CDR3 region is CALGELSTSMGAYTDKLIF. DNA of the CDR3: TGTGCTCTTGGGGAACTGTCTACGTCGATGGGGGCTTACACCGATAAACTCATCTTT.